Presented here are 29 T cell receptor beta chains from one specimen sequenced in a study of T cells in Graves' hyperthyroidism and ophthalmopathy. There were TCR beta CDR3 regions amplified from RNA transcripts. An initial round of RT-PCR targeting the TCR CDR3 relied on the HTBI primer set. TCRdb passed the multiplex PCR reads through MiXCR, listing each CDR3 protein once. Here the sample spans approximately 410,000 distinct CDR3 sequences, roughly 14% being singletons. What was sequenced was blood. These receptor sequences come from a man aged 18-30 years with Graves' ophthalmopathy.

This chain uses TRBV19 with TRBJ1-1; TRBD1 agrees at 7 bases. Unmatched junction bases numbered 7, after V lost 5 bases and J lost 1 base. The CDR3 extends over 15 amino acids. The germline gives CDR1 LNHDA, CDR2 SQIVND (reference sequence). The CDR3 sequence is CASSSYRGPNTEAFF. The CDR3 DNA reads as TGTGCCAGTAGTTCATACAGGGGCCCGAACACTGAAGCTTTCTTT.

This clonotype was seen ten or more times. The chain couples TRBV7-9 to TRBJ1-5; no clear D. Trimming left V 5 bases short and J 7 bases short, with 15 bases between. Germline assignment: CDR1 SEHNR and CDR2 FQNEAQ (reference sequence). This CDR3 has 14 residues. DNA for the CDR3: TGTGCCAGCAGCCCTCGCGGTGGAGTCCAGCCCCAGCATTTT. Its protein product is CASSPRGGVQPQHF.

The chain is built from TRBV5-1 and TRBJ2-3, with D hard to call. CDR3 size: 14 residues. The V end lost 1 base, the J end lost 4 bases, and 10 bases lay between the germline ends. The germline gives CDR1 SGHRS, CDR2 YFSETQ. The CDR3: CASSLRVFPDTQYF. The CDR3, as DNA: TGCGCCAGCAGCTTGCGGGTCTTCCCAGATACGCAGTATTTT.

Many counts were recorded for this clonotype. The V gene is TRBV7-8, the J gene TRBJ2-5; 7 bases fit TRBD2. The CDR3 has 14 amino acids. CDR1 and CDR2 (germline): SGHVS, FQNEAQ. With 5 bases clipped from V and 5 bases from J, the junction kept 8 bases outside the gene matches. Here the CDR3 reads CASSPRTSYETQYF. CDR3 in DNA: TGTGCCAGCAGCCCAAGGACTAGTTATGAGACCCAGTACTTC. Full variable domain (missing parts from reference TRBV7-8 and TRBJ2-5): GAGVSQSPRYKVAKRGQDVALRCDPISGHVSLFWYQQALGQGPEFLTYFQNEAQLDKSGLPSDRFFAERPEGSVSTLKIQRTQQEDSAVYLCASSPRTSYETQYFGPGTRLLVL.

This clonotype occurred a few times. This chain uses TRBV7-9 with TRBJ2-7, with TRBD1 matching 8 bases. CDR1 SEHNR and CDR2 FQNEAQ come from the germline V gene (reference sequence). Trimming cost V 4 bases and J 7 bases; bases outside gene matches: 15. This CDR3 spans 16 amino acids. CDR3 region: CASSSQRTGNIKEQYF. CDR3 nucleotide sequence: TGTGCCAGCAGCTCCCAAAGGACAGGGAATATTAAGGAGCAGTACTTC.

Worth noting for this clonotype: Possible read error: a much larger clone is one base away. The chain joins TRBV7-8 to TRBJ2-3, with a tentative D call TRBD1 (6 bases). CDR1 and CDR2 from the germline V gene are SGHVS and FQNEAQ. This CDR3 comprises 15 residues. Trimming cost V 5 bases and J 2 bases, with 14 bases left between them. DNA for the CDR3: TGTGCCAGCAGCCCACTCGACAGGACCACAGATACGCAGTATTTT. It is translated as CASSPLDRTTDTQYF.

This clonotype was found many times. V gene TRBV20-1 combines with J gene TRBJ2-2; 11 bases are a match to TRBD2. Germline-derived CDR1 and CDR2 are DFQATT and SNEGSKA (reference sequence). After removal of 3 bases from V and 2 bases from J, the junction contained 2 bases not matched to a gene. This CDR3 is built from 15 residues. CDR3 nucleotide sequence: TGCAGTGCTAGCCTAGCGGGAGGAAACACCGGGGAGCTGTTTTTT. Amino acid sequence: CSASLAGGNTGELFF.

This clonotype was seen many times. The genes are TRBV20-1 and TRBJ2-5; TRBD1 matches at 7 bases. Unmatched junction bases numbered 5, after V lost 0 bases and J lost 4 bases. CDR1 and CDR2 from the germline V gene are DFQATT and SNEGSKA (reference sequence). The CDR3 sequence is 14 residues long. The chain's CDR3 is CSARDEGAGETQYF. CDR3 nucleotide sequence: TGCAGTGCTAGAGACGAGGGGGCCGGAGAGACCCAGTACTTC.

In its sample, this clonotype was seen many times. V and J are TRBV12-3 or TRBV12-4 and TRBJ2-3, with no clear D. Trimming shortened V by 1 base and J by 7 bases, and 6 bases separated the two germline ends. This CDR3 spans 12 amino acids. The CDR3 DNA reads as TGTGCCAGCAGTTTAGGAGATCATACGCAGTATTTT. Its translation: CASSLGDHTQYF.

This clonotype was seen repeatedly, ten times or more. V gene TRBV7-9 combines with J gene TRBJ2-7; D tentatively fits TRBD1 or TRBD2 (5 bases each). CDR1 is SEHNR, CDR2 FQNEAQ, per germline (reference sequence). The CDR3 is 14 amino acids. The V gene lost 7 bases and the J gene lost 3 bases, with 16 bases spanning the gap. CDR3 loop: CASTSRDGHYEQYF. CDR3 DNA sequence: TGTGCCAGCACCTCTCGGGACGGGCACTACGAGCAGTACTTC. The full variable domain, in which reference TRBV7-9 and TRBJ2-7 provide the parts outside the CDR3, is DTGVSQNPRHKITKRGQNVTFRCDPISEHNRLYWYRQTLGQGPEFLTYFQNEAQLEKSRLLSDRFSAERPKGSFSTLEIQRTEQGDSAMYLCASTSRDGHYEQYFGPGTRLTVT.

At least ten counts were recorded for this clonotype. V and J are TRBV20-1 and TRBJ1-5; D unclear. The CDR3 length is 11 residues. V shed 0 bases and J shed 7 bases, with 4 bases lying between them. Germline V gene sequence: CDR1 DFQATT, CDR2 SNEGSKA (reference sequence). CDR3 in amino acids: CSARDTQPQHF. The CDR3 bases are TGCAGTGCTAGAGATACCCAGCCCCAGCATTTT.

Ten or more counts support this clonotype. V usage is TRBV5-1 and J usage is TRBJ2-1; 11 nucleotides agree with TRBD2. J gave up 0 bases and V 0 bases, and 2 bases lay outside the gene matches. Germline CDR1 reads SGHRS; CDR2 reads YFSETQ. CDR3 length: 17 residues. The CDR3 loop reads CASSLAGLAASYNEQFF. The CDR3 coding sequence is TGCGCCAGCAGCTTGGCGGGACTAGCGGCCTCCTACAATGAGCAGTTCTTC.

The sample holds a few counts of this clonotype. This chain uses TRBV5-1 with TRBJ2-5, with D possibly matching TRBD2 (6 bases). The CDR3 contains 12 residues. Trimming shortened V by 10 bases and J by 2 bases, and 12 bases separated the two germline ends. The germline V gene has CDR1 SGHRS and CDR2 YFSETQ. CDR3 in amino acids: CASGEAQETQYF. The CDR3 DNA reads as TGCGCCTCGGGGGAGGCGCAAGAGACCCAGTACTTC.

This clonotype showed up many times. The rearrangement uses TRBV29-1 and TRBJ1-1, with a tentative D call TRBD1 (5 bases). Trimming cost V 8 bases and J 6 bases, with 19 bases left between them. CDR3 size: 13 residues. From germline, CDR1 is SQVTM and CDR2 ANQGSEA. CDR3 coding DNA: TGCAGCACCCTCCCAAGGGAAGGGGCTGAAGCTTTCTTT. Protein: CSTLPREGAEAFF.

There are many counts of this clonotype. The V call is TRBV7-3, the J call TRBJ2-3; D is perhaps TRBD2 (5 bases). V lost 1 base and J lost 4, with 15 bases in between. The CDR3 extends over 16 amino acids. Germline V gives CDR1 SGHTA, CDR2 FQGTGA. In DNA, the CDR3 is TGTGCCAGCAGCTTAAGTGACCTTGTCGGGGCAGATACGCAGTATTTT. This gives the protein CASSLSDLVGADTQYF. Full variable domain (missing parts from reference TRBV7-3 and TRBJ2-3): GAGVSQTPSNKVTEKGKYVELRCDPISGHTALYWYRQSLGQGPEFLIYFQGTGAADDSGLPNDRFFAVRPEGSVSTLKIQRTERGDSAVYLCASSLSDLVGADTQYFGPGTRLTVL.

This clonotype has a handful of counts. The CDR3, as DNA: TGTGCCACCAGTGACCCCGGGACCCGGAAAGAGACCCAGTACTTC. It yields the protein CATSDPGTRKETQYF. The chain combines TRBV24-1 with TRBJ2-5; D possibly uses TRBD1 or TRBD2 (5 bases each). The V and J ends lost 4 bases and 3 bases respectively, with 14 bases between them. Germline V gene lookup returns CDR1 KGHDR and CDR2 SFDVKD. This CDR3 spans 15 amino acids.

The sample holds many counts of this clonotype. This chain links TRBV20-1 with TRBJ2-7; 11 bases agree with TRBD1. Germline V gives CDR1 DFQATT, CDR2 SNEGSKA (reference sequence). The trim removed 6 bases at V and 2 bases at J, leaving 3 bases unmatched. The CDR3 has 13 amino acids. The CDR3 nucleotides read TGCAGTGCAGGACAGGGGGCGGCCTACGAGCAGTACTTC. This codes for CSAGQGAAYEQYF.

This clonotype was counted between two and nine times. The rearrangement uses TRBV5-1 and TRBJ1-6; D is unclear. The CDR3 extends over 14 amino acids. The ends were cut back, 0 bases at V and 7 bases at J, with 8 bases in the middle. Germline values: CDR1 SGHRS, CDR2 YFSETQ. CDR3 sequence reads: CASSLEGGNSPLHF. The CDR3 coding sequence is TGCGCCAGCAGCTTGGAGGGCGGCAATTCACCCCTCCACTTT.

The table lists this clonotype with many counts. The chain couples TRBV2 to TRBJ2-7, with D perhaps TRBD1 or TRBD2 (5 bases each). Germline V gene lookup returns CDR1 SNHLY and CDR2 FYNNEI. The CDR3 runs to 14 residues. V gave up 7 bases and J gave up 3 bases, with 16 bases separating them. CDR3 amino acids: CASINRDRRYEQYF. The DNA for the CDR3 is TGTGCCAGCATTAACCGGGACCGACGCTACGAGCAGTACTTC. The full variable domain, with the rest looked up from reference TRBV2 and TRBJ2-7, is EPEVTQTPSHQVTQMGQEVILRCVPISNHLYFYWYRQILGQKVEFLVSFYNNEISEKSEIFDDQFSVERPDGSNFTLKIRSTKLEDSAMYFCASINRDRRYEQYFGPGTRLTVT.

This clonotype has more than one count but fewer than ten. The V call is TRBV19, the J call TRBJ2-3, with 8 nucleotides matching TRBD1. After removal of 6 bases from V and 7 bases from J, the junction contained 6 bases not matched to a gene. Germline V gene sequence: CDR1 LNHDA, CDR2 SQIVND (reference sequence). The CDR3 covers 13 residues. CDR3 in amino acids: CASRDRVGNTQYF. The CDR3 DNA sequence: TGTGCCAGTAGGGACAGGGTGGGAAATACGCAGTATTTT.

This rearrangement joins TRBV7-9 to TRBJ2-1; the match to TRBD1 covers 12 bases. The CDR3 consists of 19 residues. Germline V CDR1 and CDR2: SEHNR, FQNEAQ (reference sequence). The J segment lost 1 base and the V segment lost 4 bases, leaving 11 bases of the junction unmatched. The CDR3 DNA sequence: TGTGCCAGCAGCTCCTTTAGGGGGGGACAGGGGGCTTCCTACAATGAGCAGTTCTTC. Translating it yields CASSSFRGGQGASYNEQFF.

The table lists this clonotype with a few counts. J is TRBJ2-7 and V is TRBV30; D call uncertain. This CDR3 spans 13 amino acids. CDR1 is GTSNPN, CDR2 SVGIG, per germline (reference sequence). Trimming left V 3 bases short and J 5 bases short, with 14 bases between. The DNA of the CDR3 is TGTGCCTGGAGAGGTCTGAGGATGGACGAGCAGTACTTC. Encoded protein: CAWRGLRMDEQYF.

Many counts were recorded for this clonotype. V usage is TRBV7-2 and J usage is TRBJ2-5; D may correspond to TRBD1 or TRBD2 (6 bases each). In germline, CDR1 is SGHTA, CDR2 FQGNSA. This CDR3 comprises 14 residues. The V and J ends lost 5 bases and 5 bases respectively, with 15 bases between them. The CDR3 bases are TGTGCCAGCAGCCAGATGGGGGGCGGGGAGACCCAGTACTTC. This translates into CASSQMGGGETQYF.

Many counts were recorded for this clonotype. The rearrangement joins TRBV7-2 to TRBJ2-2; TRBD1 is a possible D gene (5 bases). V lost 1 base and J lost 2, with 11 bases in between. Germline CDR1 SGHTA, CDR2 FQGNSA. This CDR3 has 16 residues. The CDR3 here is CASSLVAGINTGELFF. Written as DNA, the CDR3 is TGTGCCAGCAGCTTAGTCGCAGGGATAAACACCGGGGAGCTGTTTTTT.

This clonotype was seen ten or more times. The chain combines TRBV20-1 with TRBJ1-1; D gene uncertain. V was clipped by 5 bases and J by 1 base, with 11 bases between them. The CDR3 consists of 13 residues. Germline V gene lookup returns CDR1 DFQATT and CDR2 SNEGSKA (reference sequence). The CDR3 region is CSAPYPGNTEAFF. CDR3 DNA sequence: TGCAGTGCTCCGTACCCCGGGAACACTGAAGCTTTCTTT.

The sample holds many counts of this clonotype. The rearrangement links TRBV24-1 to TRBJ2-7, with D possibly TRBD1 on 5 matching bases. Trimming removed 5 bases at V and 0 bases at J, with 13 bases between. The CDR3 sequence is 15 residues long. Per germline, CDR1 KGHDR and CDR2 SFDVKD. CDR3 in DNA: TGTGCCACCAGTGTCCAACAGGATAGCTCCTACGAGCAGTACTTC. It specifies CATSVQQDSSYEQYF.

This clonotype has a count of ten or more. The rearrangement uses TRBV6-1 and TRBJ2-5; TRBD2 is a possible D gene (5 bases). Germline loops: CDR1 MNHNS, CDR2 SASEGT. With 4 bases removed from V and 7 bases from J, the gap between germline ends came to 16 bases. The CDR3 length is 14 residues. CDR3: CASSGTDGERTQYF. The CDR3 DNA reads as TGTGCCAGCAGTGGAACGGACGGGGAGAGGACCCAGTACTTC.

This clonotype has at least ten counts. The rearrangement joins TRBV3-1 to TRBJ2-7, with a tentative D call TRBD1 (5 bases). The germline V and J ends were trimmed by 1 base and 6 bases, with 10 bases remaining between them. Germline V CDR1 and CDR2: LGHDT, YNNKEL (reference sequence). This CDR3 has 13 residues. CDR3 residues: CASSQGRVGEQYF. CDR3 bases: TGTGCCAGCAGCCAAGGCAGGGTAGGCGAGCAGTACTTC.

This clonotype was detected many times. V usage is TRBV7-3 and J usage is TRBJ2-1; D is perhaps TRBD2 (6 bases). This CDR3 comprises 14 residues. Trimming pared 4 bases from V and 5 bases from J, leaving 12 bases between. The germline V gene encodes CDR1 SGHTA and CDR2 FQGTGA. In DNA form, the CDR3 reads TGTGCCAGCAGCTCGGGACTTTATCACAATGAGCAGTTCTTC. Translated: CASSSGLYHNEQFF.